The 23 T cell receptor beta chains presented below share a single source sample, sequenced in a study of CD8 T cells in Susac syndrome (dated by TCRdb to the late 2010s). To prepare the library, the immunoSEQ multiplex PCR assay was applied. RNA was extracted using the RNeasy kit, and roughly 0.45 to 1 ug of the RNA was reverse transcribed with random hexamers. TCRdb applied fastp at Q25 and MiXCR to the public reads, then kept only in-frame beta chains. Rows matching on CDR3 protein sequence are summarized as one entry with the most common DNA and genes. Within this sample are about 120,000 distinct CDR3 sequences, with about 93% of them counted one time only. Jointly, the top ten make up about 0.089% of the sample. The sequenced sample was CD4+ T cells from PBMCs. Receptors were obtained from a human donor in good health.

V is TRBV18 and J is TRBJ2-7; 8 positions match TRBD1. The CDR3 sequence is 17 residues long. Losses at the gene ends were 2 bases for V and 2 bases for J; bases not matched to a gene: 11. The V gene's germline CDR1 is KGHSH and CDR2 LQKENI. In DNA form, the CDR3 reads TGTGCCAGCTCACCAGCCGGGACAGGCGCCTTTACCTACGAGCAGTACTTC. This sequence encodes CASSPAGTGAFTYEQYF.

The rearrangement uses TRBV7-9 and TRBJ2-3, with unresolved D. CDR1 SEHNR and CDR2 FQNEAQ come from the germline V gene (reference sequence). Between the trimmed V and J ends, which lost 0 bases and 5 bases, there was a span of 15 bases. The CDR3 is made up of 16 amino acids. CDR3 protein: CASSLAGDTGLDTQYF. The CDR3 DNA is TGTGCCAGCAGCTTAGCGGGTGACACTGGGTTAGATACGCAGTATTTT.

The V call is TRBV7-9, the J call TRBJ2-1; D may be TRBD2 (5 bases). Trimming took 4 bases from V and 1 from J, leaving 14 bases between them. CDR3 length equals 16 residues. Germline CDR1 is SEHNR and CDR2 is FQNEAQ (reference sequence). CDR3 sequence: CASSSEGAPSYNEQFF. The CDR3 DNA reads TGTGCCAGCAGCTCTGAGGGCGCCCCTTCCTACAATGAGCAGTTCTTC.

This chain links TRBV20-1 with TRBJ1-1, with D uncertain. Germline V CDR1 and CDR2: DFQATT, SNEGSKA (reference sequence). The length of the CDR3 is 12 residues. CDR3 coding DNA: TGCCGCGGAGGAAGCCGGAACACTGAAGCTTTCTTT. It yields the protein CRGGSRNTEAFF.

V gene TRBV29-1 combines with J gene TRBJ1-1, with D possibly TRBD1 on 5 matching bases. The CDR3 extends over 13 amino acids. V was pared by 4 bases and J by 3 bases, with 12 bases between. Per germline, CDR1 SQVTM and CDR2 ANQGSEA. CDR3 residues: CSVGRQGDTEAFF. CDR3 sequence (DNA): TGCAGCGTTGGAAGGCAAGGGGACACTGAAGCTTTCTTT.

The gene calls are TRBV29-1 and TRBJ2-1; 10 nucleotides match TRBD2. The V segment lost 8 bases and the J segment 4 bases; nucleotides outside the gene matches: 20. The germline CDR1 and CDR2 sequences are SQVTM and ANQGSEA. This CDR3 has 18 amino acids. Here the CDR3 DNA reads TGCAGCCCCGATTGGGCTAGCGGGAGACATTTCGGGTACAATGAGCAGTTCTTC. This translates into CSPDWASGRHFGYNEQFF.

The chain carries TRBV20-1 and TRBJ2-5; 12 bases match TRBD2. The CDR3 runs to 15 residues. V lost 2 bases, J lost 4 bases, and 5 bases stayed unmatched. CDR1 is DFQATT and CDR2 is SNEGSKA in the germline V gene (reference sequence). The CDR3 sequence: CSARKTSGRSETQYF. The DNA for the CDR3 is TGCAGTGCTAGAAAGACTAGCGGGAGATCAGAGACCCAGTACTTC.

V gene TRBV20-1 combines with J gene TRBJ2-3; tentative D call: TRBD2 (6 bases). Per germline, CDR1 DFQATT and CDR2 SNEGSKA (reference sequence). The CDR3 extends over 14 amino acids. Trimming removed 5 bases at V and 1 base at J, with 13 bases between. In DNA, the CDR3 is TGCAGTGCTCCCGGGAGCGGACGCACAGATACGCAGTATTTT. Its protein is CSAPGSGRTDTQYF.

The chain links TRBV15 to TRBJ1-4, with D unclear. The CDR3 covers 17 residues. V lost 2 bases and J lost 0, with 13 bases in between. The germline gives CDR1 LNHNV, CDR2 YYDKDF (reference sequence). The CDR3 sequence: CATSRNSIGTTNEKLFF. As DNA, the CDR3 is TGTGCCACCAGCAGAAATTCCATTGGAACAACTAATGAAAAACTGTTTTTT.

This clonotype was seen once. This chain uses TRBV7-2 with TRBJ2-7; 7 nucleotides agree with TRBD2. With V trimmed by 4 bases and J by 0 bases, 9 bases remained unmatched. Germline V gene sequence: CDR1 SGHTA, CDR2 FQGNSA. The CDR3 is 16 residues long. The DNA of the CDR3 is TGTGCCAGCAGCTCGCCCGGGACTACGAGCTCCTACGAGCAGTACTTC. Translated: CASSSPGTTSSYEQYF.

The chain carries TRBV29-1 and TRBJ2-3; D may be TRBD2 (6 bases). This CDR3 comprises 16 residues. The V gene lost 1 base and the J gene lost 0 bases, with 14 bases spanning the gap. The germline V gene encodes CDR1 SQVTM and CDR2 ANQGSEA. The CDR3 nucleotides are TGCAGCGTTGAAGCGACCGGGACTGGAAGCACAGATACGCAGTATTTT. Amino acids: CSVEATGTGSTDTQYF.

The genes are TRBV7-8 and TRBJ2-7, with 10 nucleotides matching TRBD1. Germline-derived CDR1 and CDR2 are SGHVS and FQNEAQ. CDR3 length: 16 amino acids. Trimming removed 1 base from V and 2 bases from J; junction bases left unmatched: 5. The CDR3 nucleotides are TGTGCCAGCAGCTTAGGACAGGGGGCGGGTACCTACGAGCAGTACTTC. Its protein is CASSLGQGAGTYEQYF.

The chain has TRBV20-1 and TRBJ1-3, with 7 positions matching TRBD1. This CDR3 comprises 15 residues. Germline values: CDR1 DFQATT, CDR2 SNEGSKA (reference sequence). V dropped 6 bases and J dropped 2; count of bases not matched to a gene: 10. CDR3 sequence reads: CSALRPQGTGNTIYF. Here the CDR3 DNA reads TGCAGTGCACTACGGCCACAGGGGACTGGAAACACCATATATTTT.

This clonotype was seen more than once but under ten times. The chain links TRBV3-1 to TRBJ2-2; D perhaps matches TRBD2 (6 bases). There are 14 residues in the CDR3. Germline-derived CDR1 and CDR2 are LGHDT and YNNKEL (reference sequence). V was pared by 0 bases and J by 6 bases, with 8 bases between. The DNA of the CDR3 is TGTGCCAGCAGCCAAGAGACTAGTGCCGGGGAGCTGTTTTTT. As protein: CASSQETSAGELFF. Complete variable domain (other parts from reference TRBV3-1 and TRBJ2-2): DTAVSQTPKYLVTQMGNDKSIKCEQNLGHDTMYWYKQDSKKFLKIMFSYNNKELIINETVPNRFSPKSPDKAHLNLHINSLELGDSAVYFCASSQETSAGELFFGEGSRLTVL.

In this sample, this clonotype turned up once. The chain employs TRBV2 and TRBJ2-5; 7 bases agree with TRBD2. The V segment lost 6 bases and the J segment 5 bases; nucleotides outside the gene matches: 9. Per the germline V gene, CDR1 is SNHLY and CDR2 is FYNNEI. The CDR3 is 14 amino acids. DNA for the CDR3: TGTGCCAGCAGGGGGACTACCGCTTTTGAGACCCAGTACTTC. Protein sequence: CASRGTTAFETQYF.

This chain joins TRBV30 and TRBJ2-7, with D tentatively TRBD2 (7 bases). CDR1 GTSNPN and CDR2 SVGIG come from the germline V gene (reference sequence). The ends were cut back, 3 bases at V and 6 bases at J, with 18 bases in the middle. This CDR3 has 14 residues. CDR3 sequence (DNA): TGTGCCTGGAGAACTGTCGAAGGGGGGGGCGAGCAGTACTTC. It encodes CAWRTVEGGGEQYF. The full variable domain, in which reference TRBV30 and TRBJ2-7 provide the parts outside the CDR3, is SQTIHQWPATLVQPVGSPLSLECTVEGTSNPNLYWYRQAAGRGLQLLFYSVGIGQISSEVPQNLSASRPQDRQFILSSKKLLLSDSGFYLCAWRTVEGGGEQYFGPGTRLTVT.

The chain carries TRBV12-3 or TRBV12-4 and TRBJ2-2, with unresolved D. Trimming stripped 6 bases from V and 7 bases from J, with 15 bases between. CDR3 length: 14 amino acids. The DNA of the CDR3 is TGTGCCAGCAGGCCGGACCGCTGGGGCGGGGAGCTGTTTTTT. Translated, it gives CASRPDRWGGELFF.

V and J are TRBV30 and TRBJ1-1; the D is unclear. Germline CDR1 and CDR2: GTSNPN and SVGIG (reference sequence). The CDR3 contains 11 residues. Trimming removed 5 bases at V and 1 base at J, with 5 bases between. CDR3 residues: CAWVGNTEAFF. CDR3 nucleotides: TGTGCCTGGGTTGGGAACACTGAAGCTTTCTTT.

This clonotype has a single count. The J gene is TRBJ2-3, the V gene TRBV19; D is ambiguous. The V gene lost 3 bases and the J gene lost 2 bases, with 9 bases spanning the gap. The CDR3 has 14 residues. Germline V gives CDR1 LNHDA, CDR2 SQIVND (reference sequence). The CDR3 nucleotides are TGTGCCAGTAGTATCGGTGGAATCACAGATACGCAGTATTTT. Its protein is CASSIGGITDTQYF.

The chain carries TRBV7-8 and TRBJ2-7, with D tentatively TRBD2 (6 bases). V was pared by 6 bases and J by 5 bases, with 11 bases between. This CDR3 is 12 amino acids long. Germline values: CDR1 SGHVS, CDR2 FQNEAQ. The CDR3 DNA follows: TGTGCCAGCAGGCGGGGTTCTGACGAGCAGTACTTC. Its translation is CASRRGSDEQYF.

V is TRBV4-3 and J is TRBJ2-2; TRBD2 agrees at 10 bases. The CDR3 length is 16 residues. Germline-derived CDR1 and CDR2 are LGHNA and YSLEER. Losses at the gene ends were 1 base for V and 6 bases for J; bases not matched to a gene: 5. Written as DNA, the CDR3 is TGCGCCAGCAGCCAAGTCCCAGCGGGAGGGCCCGGGGAGCTGTTTTTT. Translating it yields CASSQVPAGGPGELFF.

The rearrangement links TRBV4-3 to TRBJ2-3, with 10 bases that match TRBD2. Germline lookup yields CDR1 LGHNA and CDR2 YSLEER. The CDR3 runs to 16 residues. After removal of 0 bases from V and 1 base from J, the junction contained 1 base not matched to a gene. Written as DNA, the CDR3 is TGCGCCAGCAGCCAAGACGGGACTAGCGGCACAGATACGCAGTATTTT. This translates into CASSQDGTSGTDTQYF.

The V and J genes are TRBV7-2 and TRBJ2-7; the D is unclear. The V end lost 0 bases, the J end lost 2 bases, and 11 bases lay between the germline ends. The CDR3 sequence is 15 residues long. Per germline, CDR1 SGHTA and CDR2 FQGNSA. DNA for the CDR3: TGTGCCAGCAGCTTAGCGGCTAGGGTACCCTACGAGCAGTACTTC. It yields the protein CASSLAARVPYEQYF.